The entry that follows covers one T cell receptor (beta chain) sequence. Per germline, CDR1 LGHDT and CDR2 YNNKEL (reference sequence). Trimming pared 1 base from V and 6 bases from J, leaving 7 bases between. CDR3 length: 13 amino acids. This entry belongs to a study of blood T cell repertoires in COVID-19. Study at large: Spain, Italy and the United States supplied samples that represented acute and convalescent COVID-19.

Under the authors' procedure: Counts of nucleated cells, estimated from reference gene primer amplification, were obtained. The data were produced by immunoSEQ multiplex PCR, yet TCRdb's version contains in-frame clones alone and is incomplete. D and trimming come from the DNA, and the V and J calls and clone size come from that table. The repertoire includes about 90,000 clones, about 80% of them detected once, and 6.3% sits in the top ten. What was sequenced was peripheral blood. The clonotype originates from a man in his 60s with acute or convalescent COVID-19. The rearrangement joins TRBV3-1 (or the pseudogene TRBV3-2) to TRBJ1-5, with D uncertain. The CDR3 coding sequence is TGTGCCAGCAGCCAAGCGGGGATTCAGCCCCAGCATTTT. It yields the protein CASSQAGIQPQHF.